The 7 T cell receptor beta chains below were found in one sample sequenced in a study of tumor-infiltrating lymphocytes in localized non-small cell lung cancer. Profiling relied on immunoSEQ multiplex PCR, and the TCRdb table lists in-frame clones only, not all of them. The table records some 3,100 clones, roughly 50% of them present only once. Sequenced: uninvolved lung tissue not adjacent to the tumor. The receptor source for this set is a human donor with non-small cell lung cancer.

J is TRBJ1-1 and V is TRBV29-1, with D perhaps TRBD1 (5 bases). CDR3 length: 11 residues. Germline CDR1 and CDR2: SQVTM and ANQGSEA. The DNA of the CDR3 is TGCGGGGGGTTTGGGAACACTGAAGCTTTCTTT. Encoded protein: CGGFGNTEAFF.

The chain uses TRBV10-1 and TRBJ2-2; the match to TRBD1 covers 11 bases. Germline trimming cut 4 bases from V and 7 bases from J; bases unmatched to any gene: 5. From germline, CDR1 is WNHNN and CDR2 SYGVQD (reference sequence). This CDR3 has 15 amino acids. CDR3: CASSGTGGMDGELFF. CDR3 DNA sequence: TGCGCCAGCAGTGGGACAGGGGGCATGGACGGGGAGCTGTTTTTT.

This chain links TRBV28 with TRBJ1-1; D is unresolved. The CDR3 runs 16 residues. The V end was cut by 2 bases, the J end by 0 bases, with 13 bases between. The V gene's germline CDR1 is MDHEN and CDR2 SYDVKM. The DNA for the CDR3 is TGTGCCAGCAGTTTAGTCGACTTAGTTGTGAACACTGAAGCTTTCTTT. It translates to CASSLVDLVVNTEAFF. Full variable domain (rest looked up from reference TRBV28 and TRBJ1-1): DVKVTQSSRYLVKRTGEKVFLECVQDMDHENMFWYRQDPGLGLRLIYFSYDVKMKEKGDIPEGYSVSREKKERFSLILESASTNQTSMYLCASSLVDLVVNTEAFFGQGTRLTVV.

This clone was detected a few times. CDR3 protein: CASSGGMNTEAFF. DNA of the CDR3: TGTGCCAGTAGCGGCGGAATGAACACTGAAGCTTTCTTT. The V and J genes are TRBV19 and TRBJ1-1; D gene uncertain. Trimming took off 6 bases at V and 0 bases at J, with 8 bases between the two ends. CDR1 and CDR2 from the germline V gene are LNHDA and SQIVND (reference sequence). The CDR3 totals 13 residues.

The rearrangement links TRBV23-1 to TRBJ1-2; 8 bases are a match to TRBD1. TRBV23-1 carries the ORF label, with uncertain function. The CDR3 has 15 residues. J lost 6 bases, V lost 0 bases, and 6 bases had no gene match. The chain's CDR3 is CASSQSDRESHGYTF. The CDR3 DNA reads TGCGCCAGCAGTCAATCGGACAGGGAATCCCATGGCTACACCTTC.

By its share, this clone is medium-sized (0.01 to 0.1%). The chain links TRBV27 to TRBJ1-1; D might be TRBD1 (5 bases). V dropped 8 bases and J dropped 4 bases, with 14 bases sitting between them. The CDR3 consists of 13 residues. Germline values: CDR1 MNHEY, CDR2 SMNVEV (reference sequence). As DNA, the CDR3 is TGTGCCAGCCGACCGGGGCTGGGCACTGAAGCTTTCTTT. It encodes CASRPGLGTEAFF.

The rearrangement links TRBV6-5 to TRBJ2-5, with a weak D call TRBD1 (7 bases). This CDR3 comprises 16 residues. Trimming left V 4 bases short and J 2 bases short, with 17 bases between. The germline V gene encodes CDR1 MNHEY and CDR2 SVGAGI. This CDR3 reads CASSWPRGTEQETQYF. The DNA of the CDR3 is TGTGCCAGCAGTTGGCCCCGCGGGACAGAACAAGAGACCCAGTACTTC.